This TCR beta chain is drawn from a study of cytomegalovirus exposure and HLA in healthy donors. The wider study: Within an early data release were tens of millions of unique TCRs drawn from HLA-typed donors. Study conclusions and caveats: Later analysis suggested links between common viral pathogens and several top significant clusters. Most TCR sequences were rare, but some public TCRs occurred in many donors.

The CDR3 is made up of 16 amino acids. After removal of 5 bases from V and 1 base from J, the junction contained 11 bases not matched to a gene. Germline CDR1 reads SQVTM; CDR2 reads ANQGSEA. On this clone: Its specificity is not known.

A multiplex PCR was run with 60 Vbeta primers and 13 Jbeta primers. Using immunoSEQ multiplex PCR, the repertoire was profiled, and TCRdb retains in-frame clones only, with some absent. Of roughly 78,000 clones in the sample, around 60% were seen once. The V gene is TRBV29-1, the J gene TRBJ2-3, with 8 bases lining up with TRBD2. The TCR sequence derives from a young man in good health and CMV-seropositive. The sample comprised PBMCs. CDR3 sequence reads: CSVRGGREGRTDTQYF. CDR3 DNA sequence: TGCAGCGTTAGGGGCGGACGGGAGGGCCGCACAGATACGCAGTATTTT.